Given below is one TCR beta chain in context. The entry originates in a study of blood T cell repertoires in COVID-19. About the study: Both acute and convalescent COVID-19 samples were obtained from the United States, Italy and Spain. PBMCs, B-cell-depleted T cells, or T cells were the source of the cDNA or gDNA that made up the material.

Germline V gene data show CDR1 as SGHRS and CDR2 as YFSETQ. Trimming took off 0 bases at V and 4 bases at J, with 14 bases between the two ends. The CDR3 length is 15 residues. As processed by the authors: Scientists estimated how many nucleated cells there were by amplifying reference gene primers. Generated by immunoSEQ multiplex PCR, the TCRdb table keeps only in-frame clones and is missing some. Clonal size and the V and J genes are those of that table, whereas D and trimming came from the DNA. The table includes under 85,000 clones, 70% to 90% detected once. This chain uses TRBV5-1 with TRBJ2-7; tentative D call: TRBD1 (5 bases). Material: peripheral blood. This sequence was found in an older man in a cohort sampled during active COVID-19. CDR3: CASSLAAGSSYEQYF. The CDR3 nucleotides are TGCGCCAGCAGCTTGGCGGCAGGGTCAAGTTACGAGCAGTACTTC.